This T cell receptor beta chain was documented in a study of healthy donors' naive CD4 and CD8 T cells. Study observations and caveats: Negatively charged CDR3s marked CD8+ lineage; positively charged CDR3s marked CD4+ lineage. About 13% of CD4/CD8 propensity variance appeared explained by V, J and CDR3 charge. Reportedly, most V and J gene segments showed naive CD4+ versus CD8+ bias.

Remarks on this clonotype: Its cognate antigen is unknown.

Naive T cells were sorted: CD4+CD8-CD45RO-CD45RA+ for CD4+, CD8+CD4-CD45RA+CD27bright for CD8+. TCR libraries were built from 450 to 650 ng of total RNA by linear amplification. Using its own MiXCR run on the reads, TCRdb lists one record per CDR3 protein. In the table there are 150,000 to 200,000 distinct CDR3 sequences, about 70% of which are singletons. This sequence was found in a pool of human donors in good health; the sample pools cells from several healthy donors. Sequenced input: naive CD4+ and CD8+ T cells sorted from blood, pooled from several donors.

The CDR3 region has the DNA TGTGCCAGCAGCTTCGGTAGCGGGGGTTACCAGTACTTC. The encoded protein is CASSFGSGGYQYF. The rearrangement uses TRBV7-8 and TRBJ2-5; 9 bases are a match to TRBD2. With V trimmed by 3 bases and J by 10 bases, 6 bases remained unmatched. Germline CDR1 is SGHVS and CDR2 is FQNEAQ. The CDR3 spans 13 residues.